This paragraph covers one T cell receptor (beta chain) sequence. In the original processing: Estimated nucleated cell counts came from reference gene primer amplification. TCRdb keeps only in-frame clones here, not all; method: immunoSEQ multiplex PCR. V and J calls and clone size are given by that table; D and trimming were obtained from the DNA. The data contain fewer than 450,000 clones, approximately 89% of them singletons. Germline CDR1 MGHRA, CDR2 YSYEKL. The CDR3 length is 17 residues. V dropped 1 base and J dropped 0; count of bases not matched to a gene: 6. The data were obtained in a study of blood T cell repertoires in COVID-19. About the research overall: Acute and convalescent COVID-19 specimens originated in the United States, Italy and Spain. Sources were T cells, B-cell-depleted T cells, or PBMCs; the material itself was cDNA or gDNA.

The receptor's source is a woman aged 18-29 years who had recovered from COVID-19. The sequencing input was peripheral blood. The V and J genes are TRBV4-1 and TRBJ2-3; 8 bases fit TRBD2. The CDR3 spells CASSQVYSGTSTDTQYF. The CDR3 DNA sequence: TGCGCCAGCAGCCAAGTATATAGCGGGACTAGCACAGATACGCAGTATTTT.